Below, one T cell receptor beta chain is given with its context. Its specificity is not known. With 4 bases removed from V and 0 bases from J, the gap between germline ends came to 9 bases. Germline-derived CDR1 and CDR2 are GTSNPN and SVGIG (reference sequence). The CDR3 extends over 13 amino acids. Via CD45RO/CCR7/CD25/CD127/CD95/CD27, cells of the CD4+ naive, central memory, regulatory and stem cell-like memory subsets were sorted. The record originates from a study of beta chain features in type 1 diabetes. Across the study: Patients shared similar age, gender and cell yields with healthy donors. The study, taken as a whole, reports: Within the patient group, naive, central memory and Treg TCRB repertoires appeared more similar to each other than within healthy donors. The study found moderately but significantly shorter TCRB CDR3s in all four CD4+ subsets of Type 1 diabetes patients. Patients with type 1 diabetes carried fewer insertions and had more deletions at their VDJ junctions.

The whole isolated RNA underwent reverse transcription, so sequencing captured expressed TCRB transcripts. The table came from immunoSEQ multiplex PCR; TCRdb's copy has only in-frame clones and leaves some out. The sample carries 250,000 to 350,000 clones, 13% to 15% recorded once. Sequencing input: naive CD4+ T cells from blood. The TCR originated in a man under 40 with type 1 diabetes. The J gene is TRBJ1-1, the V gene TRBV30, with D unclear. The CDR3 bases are TGTGCCTGGACCGCAGGAATGAACACTGAAGCTTTCTTT. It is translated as CAWTAGMNTEAFF.